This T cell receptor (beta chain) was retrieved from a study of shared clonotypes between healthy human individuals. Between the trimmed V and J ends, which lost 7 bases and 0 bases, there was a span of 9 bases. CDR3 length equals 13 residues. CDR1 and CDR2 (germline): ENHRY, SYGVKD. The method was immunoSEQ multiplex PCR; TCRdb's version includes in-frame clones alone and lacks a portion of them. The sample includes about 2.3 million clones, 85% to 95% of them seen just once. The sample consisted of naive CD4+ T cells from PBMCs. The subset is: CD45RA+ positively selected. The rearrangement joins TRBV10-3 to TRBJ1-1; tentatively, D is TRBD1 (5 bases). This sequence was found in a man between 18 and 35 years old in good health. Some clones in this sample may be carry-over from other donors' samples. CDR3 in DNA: TGTGCCATCAATTTACAGGTGAACACTGAAGCTTTCTTT. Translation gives CAINLQVNTEAFF.